This T cell receptor (beta chain) was sequenced during a study of shared clonotypes between healthy human individuals. V lost 4 bases and J lost 6; bases outside the gene matches: 12. CDR3 length: 16 residues. Germline CDR1 is SGDLS and CDR2 is YYNGEE. Here immunoSEQ multiplex PCR was the method, and the copy in TCRdb shows in-frame clones only, minus some. This table holds about 550,000 clones, around 95% found once. Positively selected for CCR7, the CD45RO-negative cells used as naive CD8 cells excluded terminally differentiated effector memory CD45RA+ cells. The count of this clone is one. The source is a woman under 40 in good health. Sequenced input: naive CD8+ T cells sorted from blood. This sequence joins TRBV9 and TRBJ2-1, with 8 positions matching TRBD2. The CDR3 DNA sequence: TGTGCCAGCAGCCATCCTTTAGCGGGGTTTTCCAATGAGCAGTTCTTC. Protein: CASSHPLAGFSNEQFF.